The clone carrying this T cell receptor (beta chain) was counted a few times. With 2 bases removed from V and 4 bases from J, the gap between germline ends came to 9 bases. The CDR3 length is 14 residues. This entry is derived from a study of blood T cells in healthy people across ages. Turning to the study itself: With template switching, about one barcoded beta molecule was captured per two T cells.

A second PCR of 7 to 11 cycles used a sample-barcoded 5' primer and a J-beta primer mix. TCRdb reprocessed the 5' RACE reads via MiXCR and lists one record per CDR3 protein. The table records more than 800,000 distinct CDR3 sequences, 29% of them present only once. No fewer than 6 million PBMCs went into each sample. Sequencing input: blood. The chain carries TRBV12-3 or TRBV12-4 and TRBJ1-3; tentative D call: TRBD1 (5 bases). This TCR was sampled from a woman at least 80 years old in good health. CDR3 in DNA: TGTGCCAGCAGTTTACGGCAGGGAGGAAACACCATATATTTT. It is translated as CASSLRQGGNTIYF.